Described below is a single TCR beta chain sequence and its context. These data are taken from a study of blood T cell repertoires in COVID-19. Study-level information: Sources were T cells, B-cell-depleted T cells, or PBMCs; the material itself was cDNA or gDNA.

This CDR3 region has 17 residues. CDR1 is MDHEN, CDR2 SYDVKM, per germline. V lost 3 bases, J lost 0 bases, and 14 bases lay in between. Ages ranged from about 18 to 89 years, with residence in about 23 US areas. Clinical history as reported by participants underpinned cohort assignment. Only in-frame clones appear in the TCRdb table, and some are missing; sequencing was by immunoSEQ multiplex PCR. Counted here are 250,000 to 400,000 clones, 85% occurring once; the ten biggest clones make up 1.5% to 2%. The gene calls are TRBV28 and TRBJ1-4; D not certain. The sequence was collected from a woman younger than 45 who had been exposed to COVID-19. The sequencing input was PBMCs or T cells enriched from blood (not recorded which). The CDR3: CASSFPRTVATNEKLFF. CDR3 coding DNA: TGTGCCAGCAGTTTCCCAAGAACTGTCGCAACTAATGAAAAACTGTTTTTT.